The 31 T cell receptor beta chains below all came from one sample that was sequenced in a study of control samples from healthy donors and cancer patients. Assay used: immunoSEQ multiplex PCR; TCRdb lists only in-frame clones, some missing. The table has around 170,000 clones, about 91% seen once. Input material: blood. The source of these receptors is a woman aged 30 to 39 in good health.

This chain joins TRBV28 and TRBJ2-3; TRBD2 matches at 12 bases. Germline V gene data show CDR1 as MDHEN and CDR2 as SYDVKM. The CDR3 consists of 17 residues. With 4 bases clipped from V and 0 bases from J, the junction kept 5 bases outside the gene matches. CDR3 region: CASSSSGRGTSTDTQYF. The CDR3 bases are TGTGCCAGCAGTTCTAGCGGGAGGGGCACAAGCACAGATACGCAGTATTTT.

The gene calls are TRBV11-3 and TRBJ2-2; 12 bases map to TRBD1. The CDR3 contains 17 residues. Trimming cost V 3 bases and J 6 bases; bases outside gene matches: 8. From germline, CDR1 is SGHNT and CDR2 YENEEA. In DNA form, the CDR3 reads TGTGCCAGCAGCTTCGGGACAGGGGGCAGCAGCGCCGGGGAGCTGTTTTTT. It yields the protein CASSFGTGGSSAGELFF.

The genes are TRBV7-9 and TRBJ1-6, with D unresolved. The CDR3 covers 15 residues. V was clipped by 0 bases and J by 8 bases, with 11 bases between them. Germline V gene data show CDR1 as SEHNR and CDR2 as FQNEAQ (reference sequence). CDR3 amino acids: CASSLAPSDDSPLHF. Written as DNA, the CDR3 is TGTGCCAGCAGCTTAGCCCCATCGGATGATTCACCCCTCCACTTT.

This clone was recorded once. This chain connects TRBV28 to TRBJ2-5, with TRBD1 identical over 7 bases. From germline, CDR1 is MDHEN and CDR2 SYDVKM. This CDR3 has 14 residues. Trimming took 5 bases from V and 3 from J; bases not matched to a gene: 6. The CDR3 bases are TGTGCCAGCAGTAATACGGACAGGAAAGAGACCCAGTACTTC. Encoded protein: CASSNTDRKETQYF.

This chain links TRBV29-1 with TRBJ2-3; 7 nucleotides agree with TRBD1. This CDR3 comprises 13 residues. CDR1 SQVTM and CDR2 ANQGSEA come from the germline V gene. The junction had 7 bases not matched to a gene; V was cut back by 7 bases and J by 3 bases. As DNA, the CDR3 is TGCAGCGGAGTGAGGGGGCAAACAGATACGCAGTATTTT. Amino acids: CSGVRGQTDTQYF.

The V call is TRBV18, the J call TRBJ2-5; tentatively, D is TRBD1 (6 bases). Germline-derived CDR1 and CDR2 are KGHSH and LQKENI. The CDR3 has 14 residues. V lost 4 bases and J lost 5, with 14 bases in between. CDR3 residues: CASSRTGFLETQYF. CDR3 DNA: TGTGCCAGCTCACGAACAGGGTTCTTGGAGACCCAGTACTTC.

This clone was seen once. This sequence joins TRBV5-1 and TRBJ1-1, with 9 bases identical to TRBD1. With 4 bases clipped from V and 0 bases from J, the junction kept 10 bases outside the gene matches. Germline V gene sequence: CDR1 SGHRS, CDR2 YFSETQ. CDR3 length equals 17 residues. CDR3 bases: TGCGCCAGCAGCCTATCCGGGACAGGGAGGGTGAACACTGAAGCTTTCTTT. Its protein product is CASSLSGTGRVNTEAFF.

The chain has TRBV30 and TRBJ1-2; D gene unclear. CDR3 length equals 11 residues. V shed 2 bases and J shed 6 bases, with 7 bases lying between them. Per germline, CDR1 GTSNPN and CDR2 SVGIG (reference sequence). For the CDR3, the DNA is TGTGCCTGGAGTCCCGCAGATGGCTACACCTTC. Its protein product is CAWSPADGYTF.

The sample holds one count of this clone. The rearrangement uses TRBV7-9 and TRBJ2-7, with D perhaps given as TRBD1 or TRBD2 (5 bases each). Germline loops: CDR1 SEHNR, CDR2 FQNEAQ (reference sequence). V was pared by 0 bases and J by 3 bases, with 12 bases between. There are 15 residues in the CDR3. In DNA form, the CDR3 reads TGTGCCAGCAGCTTAGCCGGGACGCCTGGCTACGAGCAGTACTTC. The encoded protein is CASSLAGTPGYEQYF.

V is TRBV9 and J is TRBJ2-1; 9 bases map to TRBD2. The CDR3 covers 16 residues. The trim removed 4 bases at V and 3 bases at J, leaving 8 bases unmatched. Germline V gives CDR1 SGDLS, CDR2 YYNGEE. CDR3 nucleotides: TGTGCCAGCAGCTCCAGCAGACTAGCGGTCTACAATGAGCAGTTCTTC. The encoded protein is CASSSSRLAVYNEQFF.

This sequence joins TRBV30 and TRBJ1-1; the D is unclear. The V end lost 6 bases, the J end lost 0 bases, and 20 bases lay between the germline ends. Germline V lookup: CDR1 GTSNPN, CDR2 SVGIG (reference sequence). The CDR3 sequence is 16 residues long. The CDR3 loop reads CACVVQSGIMNTEAFF. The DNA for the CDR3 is TGTGCCTGTGTAGTCCAATCTGGCATCATGAACACTGAAGCTTTCTTT.

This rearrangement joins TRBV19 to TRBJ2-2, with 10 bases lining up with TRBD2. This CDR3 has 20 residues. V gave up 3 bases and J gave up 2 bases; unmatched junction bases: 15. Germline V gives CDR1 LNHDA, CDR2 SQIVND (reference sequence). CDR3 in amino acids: CASSIGPGRASGGNTGELFF. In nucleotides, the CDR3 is TGTGCCAGTAGTATCGGGCCAGGTAGGGCTAGCGGGGGCAACACCGGGGAGCTGTTTTTT.

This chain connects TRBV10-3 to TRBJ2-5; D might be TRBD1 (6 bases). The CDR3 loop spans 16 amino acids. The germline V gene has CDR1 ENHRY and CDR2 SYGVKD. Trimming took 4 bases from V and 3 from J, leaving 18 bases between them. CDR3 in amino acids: CAISATTGTWEETQYF. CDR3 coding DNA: TGTGCCATCAGTGCCACAACCGGGACATGGGAAGAGACCCAGTACTTC.

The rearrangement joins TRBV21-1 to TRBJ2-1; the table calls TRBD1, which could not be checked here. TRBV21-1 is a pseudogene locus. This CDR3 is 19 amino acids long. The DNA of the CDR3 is TGTGCCAGCAGCAAAAAAATTTATTTAGGGACAGGGATTTACAATGAGCAGTTCTTC. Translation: CASSKKIYLGTGIYNEQFF.

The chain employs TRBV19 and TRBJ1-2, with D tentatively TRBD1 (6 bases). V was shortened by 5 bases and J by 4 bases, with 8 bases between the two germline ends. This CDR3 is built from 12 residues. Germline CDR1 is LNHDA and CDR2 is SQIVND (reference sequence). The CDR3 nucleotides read TGTGCCAGTAGTCAGGGGTTCTATGGCTACACCTTC. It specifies CASSQGFYGYTF. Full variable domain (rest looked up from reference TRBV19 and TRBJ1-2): DGGITQSPKYLFRKEGQNVTLSCEQNLNHDAMYWYRQDPGQGLRLIYYSQIVNDFQKGDIAEGYSVSREKKESFPLTVTSAQKNPTAFYLCASSQGFYGYTFGSGTRLTVV.

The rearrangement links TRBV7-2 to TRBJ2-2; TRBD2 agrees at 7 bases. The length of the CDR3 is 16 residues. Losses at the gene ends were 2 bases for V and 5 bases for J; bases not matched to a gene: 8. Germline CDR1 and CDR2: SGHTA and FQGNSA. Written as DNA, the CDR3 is TGTGCCAGCAGCTTACTCGGCGGGAGCGGTACCGGGGAGCTGTTTTTT. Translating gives CASSLLGGSGTGELFF.

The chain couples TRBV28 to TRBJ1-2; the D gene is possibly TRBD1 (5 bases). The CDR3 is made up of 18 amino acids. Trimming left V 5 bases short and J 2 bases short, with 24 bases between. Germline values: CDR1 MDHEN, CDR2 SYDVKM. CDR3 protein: CASSPSQGVGVSNYGYTF. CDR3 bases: TGTGCCAGCAGTCCAAGCCAGGGCGTTGGGGTTTCCAACTATGGCTACACCTTC.

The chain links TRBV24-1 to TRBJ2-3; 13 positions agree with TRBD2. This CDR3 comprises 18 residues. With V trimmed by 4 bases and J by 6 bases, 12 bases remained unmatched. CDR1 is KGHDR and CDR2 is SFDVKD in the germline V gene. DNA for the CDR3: TGTGCCACCAGTGAACCCTTTTGGACTAGCGGGGGTCCCGATACGCAGTATTTT. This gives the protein CATSEPFWTSGGPDTQYF.

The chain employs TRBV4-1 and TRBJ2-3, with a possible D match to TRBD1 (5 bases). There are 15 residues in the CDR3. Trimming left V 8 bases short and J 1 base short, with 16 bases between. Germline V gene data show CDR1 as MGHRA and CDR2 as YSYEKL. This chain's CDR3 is CASGAPGVGTDTQYF. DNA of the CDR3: TGCGCCAGCGGGGCCCCTGGTGTCGGCACAGATACGCAGTATTTT.

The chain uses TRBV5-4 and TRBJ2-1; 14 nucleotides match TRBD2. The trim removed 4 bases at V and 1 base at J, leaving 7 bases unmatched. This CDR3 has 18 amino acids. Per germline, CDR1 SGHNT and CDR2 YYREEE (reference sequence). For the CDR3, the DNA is TGTGCCAGCAGCCCTGGACTAGCGGGGGGCAGGTCCTACAATGAGCAGTTCTTC. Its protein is CASSPGLAGGRSYNEQFF.

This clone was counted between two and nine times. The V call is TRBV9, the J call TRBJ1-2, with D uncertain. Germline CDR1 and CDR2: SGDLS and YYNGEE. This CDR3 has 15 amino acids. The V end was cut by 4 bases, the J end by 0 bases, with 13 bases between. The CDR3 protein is CASSPADVPNYGYTF. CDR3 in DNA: TGTGCCAGCAGCCCCGCGGACGTACCTAACTATGGCTACACCTTC.

DNA for the CDR3: TGCGCCAGCAGCTTGTGGGCAGGGCAGGGCTACGAGCAGTACTTC. Its translation is CASSLWAGQGYEQYF. The V and J genes are TRBV5-1 and TRBJ2-7, with D possibly TRBD1 on 5 matching bases. The CDR3 is 15 residues long. The germline V gene has CDR1 SGHRS and CDR2 YFSETQ. The ends were cut back, 1 base at V and 3 bases at J, with 14 bases in the middle. Using reference TRBV5-1 and TRBJ2-7 for the parts outside the CDR3, the full variable domain is KAGVTQTPRYLIKTRGQQVTLSCSPISGHRSVSWYQQTPGQGLQFLFEYFSETQRNKGNFPGRFSGRQFSNSRSEMNVSTLELGDSALYLCASSLWAGQGYEQYFGPGTRLTVT.

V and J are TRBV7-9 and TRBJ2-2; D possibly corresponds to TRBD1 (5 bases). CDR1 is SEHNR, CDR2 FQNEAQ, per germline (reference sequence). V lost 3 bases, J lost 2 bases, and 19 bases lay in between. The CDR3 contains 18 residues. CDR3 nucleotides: TGTGCCAGCAGCTTTCCCTTGTCGGGTACAGGTAACACCGGGGAGCTGTTTTTT. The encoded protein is CASSFPLSGTGNTGELFF.

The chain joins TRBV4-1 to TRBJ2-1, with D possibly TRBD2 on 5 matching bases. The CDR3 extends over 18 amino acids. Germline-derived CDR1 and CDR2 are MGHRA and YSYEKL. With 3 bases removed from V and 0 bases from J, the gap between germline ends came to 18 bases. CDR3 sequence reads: CASSQNHLAPGSYNEQFF. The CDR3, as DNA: TGCGCCAGCAGCCAGAACCATCTAGCACCGGGCTCCTACAATGAGCAGTTCTTC.

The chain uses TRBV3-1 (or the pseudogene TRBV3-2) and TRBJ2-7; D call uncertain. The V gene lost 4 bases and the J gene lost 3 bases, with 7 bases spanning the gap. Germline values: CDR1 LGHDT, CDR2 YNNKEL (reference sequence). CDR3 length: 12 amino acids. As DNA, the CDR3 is TGTGCCAGCAGCCTTCAGATCTACGAGCAGTACTTC. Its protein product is CASSLQIYEQYF.

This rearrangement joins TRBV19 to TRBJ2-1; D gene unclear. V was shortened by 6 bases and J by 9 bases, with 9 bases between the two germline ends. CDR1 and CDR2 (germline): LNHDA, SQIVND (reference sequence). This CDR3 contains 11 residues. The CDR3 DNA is TGTGCCAGTAGATCCGTCGGTGAGCAGTTCTTC. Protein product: CASRSVGEQFF.

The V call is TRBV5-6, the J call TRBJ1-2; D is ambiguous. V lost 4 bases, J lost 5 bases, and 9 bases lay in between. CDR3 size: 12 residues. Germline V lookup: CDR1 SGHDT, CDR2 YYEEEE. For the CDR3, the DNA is TGTGCCAGCAGCGACATCCTATATGGCTACACCTTC. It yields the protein CASSDILYGYTF.

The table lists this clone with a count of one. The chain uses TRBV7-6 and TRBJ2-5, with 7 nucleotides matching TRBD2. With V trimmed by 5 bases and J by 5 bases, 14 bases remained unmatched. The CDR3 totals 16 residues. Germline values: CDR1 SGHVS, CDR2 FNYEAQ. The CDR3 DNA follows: TGTGCCAGCAGCCCCCTGGGGGGACCCGGGAGGGAGACCCAGTACTTC. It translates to CASSPLGGPGRETQYF.

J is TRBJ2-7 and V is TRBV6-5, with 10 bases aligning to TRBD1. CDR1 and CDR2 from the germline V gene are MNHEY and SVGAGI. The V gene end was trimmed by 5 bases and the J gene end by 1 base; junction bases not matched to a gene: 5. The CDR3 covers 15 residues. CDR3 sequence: CASSTRDRGSYEQYF. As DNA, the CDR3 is TGTGCCAGCAGTACCCGGGACAGGGGTTCCTACGAGCAGTACTTC.

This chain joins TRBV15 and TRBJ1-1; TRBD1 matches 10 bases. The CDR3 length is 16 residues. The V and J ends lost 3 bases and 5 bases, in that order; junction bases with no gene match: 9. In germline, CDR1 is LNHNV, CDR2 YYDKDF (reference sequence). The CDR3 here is CATSRAGDRGRTEAFF. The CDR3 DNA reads TGTGCCACCAGCAGGGCGGGGGACAGGGGTCGTACTGAAGCTTTCTTT.

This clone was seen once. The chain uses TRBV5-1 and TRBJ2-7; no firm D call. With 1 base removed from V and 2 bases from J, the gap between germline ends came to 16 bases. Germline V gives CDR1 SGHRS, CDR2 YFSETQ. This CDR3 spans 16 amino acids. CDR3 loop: CASSLYPSADPYEQYF. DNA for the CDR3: TGCGCCAGCAGCTTGTATCCGTCGGCAGATCCCTACGAGCAGTACTTC.